What follows is one TCR beta chain and its context. With 4 bases removed from V and 5 bases from J, the gap between germline ends came to 9 bases. The CDR3 runs 13 residues. The V gene's germline CDR1 is MNHEY and CDR2 SVGAGI. The data were taken from a study of OX40 agonist ivuxolimab in advanced cancers. Measured with immunoSEQ multiplex PCR; TCRdb has only the in-frame clones, and not every one. Of 70,000 to 90,000 clones in the sample, about nine tenths were seen once. This receptor was taken from an adult with an advanced solid tumor such as melanoma, head and neck, liver or kidney cancer. The material was CD4+ or CD8+ T cells sorted from blood, obtained in a trial of the OX40 agonist ivuxolimab. The chain uses TRBV6-5 and TRBJ1-5; D perhaps matches TRBD1 (5 bases). The CDR3 loop is CASSSQGYQPQHF. The CDR3 nucleotides read TGTGCCAGCAGTTCCCAGGGCTATCAGCCCCAGCATTTT.